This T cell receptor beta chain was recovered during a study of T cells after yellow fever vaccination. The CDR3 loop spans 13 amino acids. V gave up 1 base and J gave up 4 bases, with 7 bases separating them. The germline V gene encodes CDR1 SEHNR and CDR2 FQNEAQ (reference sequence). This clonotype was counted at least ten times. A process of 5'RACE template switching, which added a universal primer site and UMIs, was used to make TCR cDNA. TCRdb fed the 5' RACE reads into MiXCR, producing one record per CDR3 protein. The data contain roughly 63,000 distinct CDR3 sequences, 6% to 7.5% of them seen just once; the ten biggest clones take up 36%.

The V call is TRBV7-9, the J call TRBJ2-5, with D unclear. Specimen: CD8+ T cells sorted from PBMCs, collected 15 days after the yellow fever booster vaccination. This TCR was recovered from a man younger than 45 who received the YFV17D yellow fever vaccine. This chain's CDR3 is CASSLGPRETQYF. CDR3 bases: TGTGCCAGCAGCTTAGGACCTCGAGAGACCCAGTACTTC.